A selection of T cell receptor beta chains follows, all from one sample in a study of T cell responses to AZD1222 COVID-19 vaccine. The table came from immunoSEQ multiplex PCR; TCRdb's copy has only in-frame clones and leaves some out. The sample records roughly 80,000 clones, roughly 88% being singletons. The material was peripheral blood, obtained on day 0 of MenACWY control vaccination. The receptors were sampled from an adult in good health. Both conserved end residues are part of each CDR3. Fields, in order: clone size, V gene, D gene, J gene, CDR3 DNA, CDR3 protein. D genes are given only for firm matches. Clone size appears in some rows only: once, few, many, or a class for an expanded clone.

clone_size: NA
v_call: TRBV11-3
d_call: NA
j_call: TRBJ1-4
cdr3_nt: TGTGCCAGCAGCTTAGGAGGGGGTGCCCCGACTAATGAAAAACTGTTTTTT
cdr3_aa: CASSLGGGAPTNEKLFF

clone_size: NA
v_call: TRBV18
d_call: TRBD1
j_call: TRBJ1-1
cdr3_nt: TGTGCCAGCTCACAGGGACAGGGTGGGGACACTGAAGCTTTCTTT
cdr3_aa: CASSQGQGGDTEAFF

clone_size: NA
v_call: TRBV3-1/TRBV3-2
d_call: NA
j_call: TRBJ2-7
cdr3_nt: TGTGCCAGCAGCGCCTCTAGCTACGAGCAGTACTTC
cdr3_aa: CASSASSYEQYF

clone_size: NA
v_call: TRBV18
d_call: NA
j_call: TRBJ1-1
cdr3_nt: TGTGCCAGCTCACAACAGCAGAACACTGAAGCTTTCTTT
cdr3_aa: CASSQQQNTEAFF

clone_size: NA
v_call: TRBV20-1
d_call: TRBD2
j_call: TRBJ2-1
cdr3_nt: TGCAGTGCTAGTGTCCCCCTAGCGGGGGACTACAATGAGCAGTTCTTC
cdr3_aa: CSASVPLAGDYNEQFF

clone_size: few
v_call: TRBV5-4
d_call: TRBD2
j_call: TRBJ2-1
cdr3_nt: TGTGCCAGCAGCGGGGGAGGGCCCAGCGGGGGGGTTCGCTCCTACAATGAGCAGTTCTTC
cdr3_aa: CASSGGGPSGGVRSYNEQFF

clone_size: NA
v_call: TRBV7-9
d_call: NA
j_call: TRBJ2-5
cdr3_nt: TGTGCCAGCAGCATGAACAGGGTCGGGAGGGAGACCCAGTACTTC
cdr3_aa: CASSMNRVGRETQYF

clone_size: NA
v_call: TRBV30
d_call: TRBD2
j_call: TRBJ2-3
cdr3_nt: TGTGCCTGGACTAGCGGGGGGGCGGGTACGCAGTATTTT
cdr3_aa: CAWTSGGAGTQYF

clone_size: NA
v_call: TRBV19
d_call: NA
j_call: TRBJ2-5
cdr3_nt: TGTGCCAGTAGTATATTCTGGGGCCAAGAGACCCAGTACTTC
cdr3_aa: CASSIFWGQETQYF

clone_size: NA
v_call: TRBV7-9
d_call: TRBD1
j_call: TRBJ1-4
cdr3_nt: TGTGCCAGCAGCACACGACAGGGATTGGCTGAAAAACTGTTTTTT
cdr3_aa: CASSTRQGLAEKLFF

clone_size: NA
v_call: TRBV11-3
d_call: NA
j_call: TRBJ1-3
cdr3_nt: TGTGCCAGCAGCTTAGACGGCCGCTCTGGAAACACCATATATTTT
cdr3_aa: CASSLDGRSGNTIYF

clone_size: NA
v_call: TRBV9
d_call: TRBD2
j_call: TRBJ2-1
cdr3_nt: TGTGCCAGCAGCGTAGATAGTCTAGCGGGGGGAAATGAGCAGTTCTTC
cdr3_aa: CASSVDSLAGGNEQFF

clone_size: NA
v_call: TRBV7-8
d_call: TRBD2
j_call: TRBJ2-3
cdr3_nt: TGTGCCAGCAGCTTAGGAGCGGGGGGGCCAGATACGCAGTATTTT
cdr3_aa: CASSLGAGGPDTQYF

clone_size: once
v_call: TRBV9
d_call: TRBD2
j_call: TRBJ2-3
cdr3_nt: TGTGCCAGCAGCGTGGGACAGCGGGGGGGCCAGTTGGTAGATACGCAGTATTTT
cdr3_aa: CASSVGQRGGQLVDTQYF

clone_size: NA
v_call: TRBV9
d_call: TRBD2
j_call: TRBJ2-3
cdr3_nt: TGTGCCAGCAGCGCCTCTAGCGGGGGGGCCGCAGATACGCAGTATTTT
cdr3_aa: CASSASSGGAADTQYF

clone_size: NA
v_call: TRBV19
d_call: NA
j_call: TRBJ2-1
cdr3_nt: TGTGCCAGTAGTATACGCCTAGCCCACGACAATGAGCAGTTCTTC
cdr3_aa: CASSIRLAHDNEQFF

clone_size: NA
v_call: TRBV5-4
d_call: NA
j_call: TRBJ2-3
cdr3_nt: TGTGCCAGCAGCTACACAGATACGCAGTATTTT
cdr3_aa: CASSYTDTQYF

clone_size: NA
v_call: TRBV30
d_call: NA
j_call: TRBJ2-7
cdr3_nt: TGTGCCTCGGGGACCAGCTCCTACGAGCAGTACTTC
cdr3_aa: CASGTSSYEQYF

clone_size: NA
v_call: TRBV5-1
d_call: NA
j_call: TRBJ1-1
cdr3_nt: TGCGCCAGCAGCTTGAACCCGCAGGGGTTTGAGACTGAAGCTTTCTTT
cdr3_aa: CASSLNPQGFETEAFF

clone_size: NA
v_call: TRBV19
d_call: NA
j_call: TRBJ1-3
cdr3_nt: TGTGCCAGTAGTTTTCAGGGACCTGGAAACACCATATATTTT
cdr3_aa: CASSFQGPGNTIYF

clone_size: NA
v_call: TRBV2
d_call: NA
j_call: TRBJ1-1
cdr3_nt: TGTGCCAGCAGTGTAGGGGTGATGATGAACACTGAAGCTTTCTTT
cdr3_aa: CASSVGVMMNTEAFF

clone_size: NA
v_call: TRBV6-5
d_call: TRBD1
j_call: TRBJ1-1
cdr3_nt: TGTGCCAGCAGTTCCCCCGACAGGGGGCAGACTGAAGCTTTCTTT
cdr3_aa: CASSSPDRGQTEAFF

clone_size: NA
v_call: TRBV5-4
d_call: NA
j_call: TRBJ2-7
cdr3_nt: TGTGCCAGCAGCTCCAGGGACACCTCCTACGAGCAGTACTTC
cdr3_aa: CASSSRDTSYEQYF

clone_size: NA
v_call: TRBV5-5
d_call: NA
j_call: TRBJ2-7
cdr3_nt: TGTGCCAGCAGCTTGGCTCAGGTCTGGGAGCAGTACTTC
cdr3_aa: CASSLAQVWEQYF

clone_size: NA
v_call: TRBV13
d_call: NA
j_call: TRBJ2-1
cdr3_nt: TGTGCCAGCAGCGAAGAAAGCGGAGGGAGCGATGAGCAGTTCTTC
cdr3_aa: CASSEESGGSDEQFF

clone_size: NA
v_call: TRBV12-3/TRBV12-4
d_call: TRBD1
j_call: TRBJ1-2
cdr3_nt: TGTGCCAGCATTAAGACAGGGGAGTATGGCTACACCTTC
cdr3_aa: CASIKTGEYGYTF

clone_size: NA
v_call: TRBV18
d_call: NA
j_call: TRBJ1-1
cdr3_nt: TGTGCCAGCTCACCAACAAAGCCCGGGACGAACACTGAAGCTTTCTTT
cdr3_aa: CASSPTKPGTNTEAFF

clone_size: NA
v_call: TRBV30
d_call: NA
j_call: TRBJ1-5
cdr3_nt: TGTGCCTGGAGTTTCCCGGGACAGCCCCAGCATTTT
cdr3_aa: CAWSFPGQPQHF

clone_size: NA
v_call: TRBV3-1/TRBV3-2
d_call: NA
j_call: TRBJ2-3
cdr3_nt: TGTGCCAGCGCGGAGCTCGACCGCACAGATACGCAGTATTTT
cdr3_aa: CASAELDRTDTQYF

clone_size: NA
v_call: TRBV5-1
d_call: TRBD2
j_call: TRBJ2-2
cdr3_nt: TGCGCCAGCAGCTTAGCCGGGACATTTTCGCGGGGGGCCGGGCCCGGGGAGCTGTTTTTT
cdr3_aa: CASSLAGTFSRGAGPGELFF

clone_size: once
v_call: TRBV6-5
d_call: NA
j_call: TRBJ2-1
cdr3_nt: TGTGCCAGCCAAGGAGCCTACAATGAGCAGTTCTTC
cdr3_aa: CASQGAYNEQFF

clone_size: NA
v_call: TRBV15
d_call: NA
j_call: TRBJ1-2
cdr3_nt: TGTGCCACCAGCGTAGACAGCTACTATGGCTACACCTTC
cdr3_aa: CATSVDSYYGYTF

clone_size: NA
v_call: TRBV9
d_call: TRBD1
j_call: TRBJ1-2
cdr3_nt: TGTGCCAGCAGCCCTTCCCCCGGACAGGCGGGCGGCTACACCTTC
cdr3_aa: CASSPSPGQAGGYTF

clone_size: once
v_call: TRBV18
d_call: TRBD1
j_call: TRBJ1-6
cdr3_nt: TGTGCCAGCTCCGAGGGGGCGCTTTCTTTTGCGGATTCACCCCTCCACTTT
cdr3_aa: CASSEGALSFADSPLHF

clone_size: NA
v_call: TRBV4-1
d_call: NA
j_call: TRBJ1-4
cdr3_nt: TGCGCCAGCAGCCAAGGAGGTTTTACCCATGAAAAACTGTTTTTT
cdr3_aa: CASSQGGFTHEKLFF

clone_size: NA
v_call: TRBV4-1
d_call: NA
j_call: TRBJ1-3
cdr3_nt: TGCGCCAGCAGCCAAATGTCCCCTGGAAACACCATATATTTT
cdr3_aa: CASSQMSPGNTIYF

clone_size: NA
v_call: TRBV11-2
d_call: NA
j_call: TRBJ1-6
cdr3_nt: TGTGCCAGCAGCTTAGATCGGCAGCCTTCACCCCTCCACTTT
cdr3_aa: CASSLDRQPSPLHF

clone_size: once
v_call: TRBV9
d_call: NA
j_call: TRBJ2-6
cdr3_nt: TGTGCCAGCAGCCCCTTTTCTGGGGCCAACGTCCTGACTTTC
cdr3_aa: CASSPFSGANVLTF

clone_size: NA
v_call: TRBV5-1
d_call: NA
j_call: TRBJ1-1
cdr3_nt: TGCGCCAGCAGCTTGGACCAGGGACCGCAAGCTTTCTTT
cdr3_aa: CASSLDQGPQAFF

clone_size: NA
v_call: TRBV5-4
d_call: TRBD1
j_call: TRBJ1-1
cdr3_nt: TGTGCCAGCAAGATCGACCAGGGGGCTGAAGCTTTCTTT
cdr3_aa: CASKIDQGAEAFF

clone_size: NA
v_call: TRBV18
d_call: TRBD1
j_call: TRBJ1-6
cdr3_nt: TGTGCCAGCTCACCACCGGGACAGGGGGGCTACAATTCACCCCTCCACTTT
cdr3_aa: CASSPPGQGGYNSPLHF

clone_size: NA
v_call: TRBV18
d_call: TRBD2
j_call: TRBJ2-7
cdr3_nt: TGTGCCAGCTCACCTAGTCCGGGGGGTTACGAGCAGTACTTC
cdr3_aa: CASSPSPGGYEQYF